Sequencing of this T cell receptor (beta chain) was carried out in a study of beta chain features in type 1 diabetes. Overall study context: Sorted cells examined across all samples numbered about 110,000,000. Whole-study results and caveats: Shorter templates may be favored by PCR, equally so in patients and controls. Moderately but significantly shorter TCRB CDR3s were found in Type 1 diabetes patients in all four CD4+ subsets. There was no resolution here of whether HLA type influences TCRB rearrangement.

Every bit of the isolated RNA underwent reverse transcription, so sequencing read expressed TCRB transcripts. For naive, central memory and regulatory T cell samples, reads averaged roughly 3.7 million. The table came from immunoSEQ multiplex PCR; TCRdb's copy has only in-frame clones and leaves some out. The sample yields around 710,000 clones, 9.5% to 15% seen once. A word on this clone: Its antigen is as yet unknown.

This TCR came from a man younger than 45 with type 1 diabetes. What was sequenced was naive CD4+ T cells from blood.

The DNA of the CDR3 is TGTGCCTGGACTACTGACAGGGACAATGAGCAGTTCTTC. This translates into CAWTTDRDNEQFF. V usage is TRBV30 and J usage is TRBJ2-1; TRBD1 matches at 7 bases. V was pared by 4 bases and J by 5 bases, with 5 bases of the junction left unmatched. Germline lookup yields CDR1 GTSNPN and CDR2 SVGIG (reference sequence). The CDR3 contains 13 residues.